This TCR beta chain was sequenced for a study of control samples from healthy donors and cancer patients. Sequencing was performed with immunoSEQ multiplex PCR; in TCRdb, only in-frame clones are kept and a portion is missing. The profile shows tens of thousands of clones, less than 85% of them singletons. This CDR3 has 15 residues. Trimming left V 5 bases short and J 0 bases short, with 14 bases between. Germline V gene lookup returns CDR1 SGHRS and CDR2 YFSETQ. Concerning this clone itself: The sample contains more than one DNA sequence encoding this CDR3.

Sequencing input: blood. The sequence came from a man in his 60s in good health. The genes are TRBV5-1 and TRBJ1-2; D ambiguous. CDR3 coding DNA: TGCGCCAGCAGTGCAGGATATGCCACTAACTATGGCTACACCTTC. Encoded protein: CASSAGYATNYGYTF.